The sample holds a few counts of the clone carrying this T cell receptor beta chain. Antigen unknown. Template material for amplifying TCR beta CDR3 regions consisted of RNA transcripts. First-round RT-PCR targeting the TCR CDR3 was performed with the HTBI primer set. Via MiXCR, TCRdb re-called the multiplex PCR reads, giving one row per CDR3 protein. The sample lists around 530,000 distinct CDR3 sequences, approximately 17% seen once, with 17% in the top ten. This sample was included in a study of T cells in Graves' hyperthyroidism and ophthalmopathy. Regarding the study as a whole: Most expanded thyroid clonotypes above 0.001 recurred in blood.

Trimming shortened V by 2 bases and J by 6 bases, and 7 bases separated the two germline ends. Per germline, CDR1 MNHNS and CDR2 SASEGT. The CDR3 is 12 residues long. The chain recombines TRBV6-1 with TRBJ1-2, with D perhaps matching TRBD1 (5 bases). The sample consisted of blood. The clonotype originates from a woman aged 18-35 years with Graves' ophthalmopathy. This chain's CDR3 is CASSERTHGYTF. The CDR3 nucleotides are TGTGCCAGCAGTGAAAGGACACATGGCTACACCTTC.